The clone carrying this T cell receptor (beta chain) has ten or more counts. The antigen is not known. The entry originates in a study of T cell repertoires in cytomegalovirus infection. One entry per CDR3 protein results from TCRdb running MiXCR on the reads. The table includes hundreds of thousands of distinct CDR3 sequences, about 28% detected once. Whole-study results and caveats: Ex vivo, HLA-C-restricted CMV-specific TCR beta clonotypes prevailed over the rest of the response.

The TCR was taken from a human donor in good health (CMV status not recorded). Some clones in this sample may be carry-over from other donors' samples. Sequenced here: cultured PBMCs, sampled from culture after CMV antigen stimulation.

In DNA, the CDR3 is TGTGCCAGCAGCCAGCCTGGTGGCAGGGAAGAGACCCAGTACTTC. Translated, it gives CASSQPGGREETQYF. This chain uses TRBV4-2 with TRBJ2-5, with a weak D call TRBD1 (5 bases). In germline, CDR1 is LGHNA, CDR2 YNFKEQ. The V end was cut by 3 bases, the J end by 3 bases, with 14 bases between. The CDR3 is 15 amino acids.